A single sample is the source of the 17 T cell receptor beta chains below, sequenced in a study of shared clonotypes between healthy human individuals. Libraries were prepared by immunoSEQ multiplex PCR; TCRdb keeps only in-frame clonotypes and omits some of them. The sample has approximately 1.5 million clones, about 98% seen once; the top ten hold roughly 0.42%. Sequencing was performed on naive CD4+ T cells sorted from blood. Subset: CD45RA+ positively selected. These TCRs come from a man aged 25-40 years in good health.

The chain has TRBV2 and TRBJ1-4; the match to TRBD1 covers 8 bases. Germline-derived CDR1 and CDR2 are SNHLY and FYNNEI. The CDR3 spans 14 residues. The V gene end was trimmed by 7 bases and the J gene end by 8 bases; junction bases not matched to a gene: 9. CDR3 amino acids: CASKKDRGVEKLFF. The CDR3 DNA follows: TGTGCCAGCAAGAAAGACAGGGGCGTCGAAAAACTGTTTTTT.

A word on this clone: Other nucleotide sequences in the sample specify the same CDR3. The CDR3 is CASSPGNSGNTIYF. Here the CDR3 DNA reads TGTGCCAGCTCACCGGGCAACTCTGGAAACACCATATATTTT. The chain recombines TRBV18 with TRBJ1-3; D is unclear. V lost 3 bases to trimming and J lost 0 bases, with 6 bases between them. Germline V CDR1 and CDR2: KGHSH, LQKENI. The CDR3 is 14 residues long. The whole variable domain, remainder taken from reference TRBV18 and TRBJ1-3, is NAGVMQNPRHLVRRRGQEARLRCSPMKGHSHVYWYRQLPEEGLKFMVYLQKENIIDESGMPKERFSAEFPKEGPSILRIQQVVRGDSAAYFCASSPGNSGNTIYFGEGSWLTVV.

V usage is TRBV2 and J usage is TRBJ2-1, with 8 bases fitting TRBD1. The CDR3 has 13 amino acids. J gave up 9 bases and V 3 bases, and 4 bases lay outside the gene matches. The germline V gene encodes CDR1 SNHLY and CDR2 FYNNEI. Here the CDR3 DNA reads TGTGCCAGCAGTGACCAGGGGGCCGGTGAGCAGTTCTTC. Translated: CASSDQGAGEQFF.

V usage is TRBV27 and J usage is TRBJ1-2, with 11 bases fitting TRBD1. With 3 bases clipped from V and 3 bases from J, the junction kept 3 bases outside the gene matches. Germline-derived CDR1 and CDR2 are MNHEY and SMNVEV (reference sequence). The CDR3 runs to 15 residues. The CDR3 loop is CASSFRDRGDYGYTF. The CDR3 DNA reads TGTGCCAGCAGTTTCCGGGACAGGGGGGACTATGGCTACACCTTC.

The V gene is TRBV19, the J gene TRBJ2-2; 12 nucleotides match TRBD1. CDR1 LNHDA and CDR2 SQIVND come from the germline V gene (reference sequence). The CDR3 sequence is 15 residues long. V trimming: 7 bases; J trimming: 5 bases; junction bases outside the gene matches: 5. CDR3 residues: CASNRDRGRTGELFF. The CDR3 coding sequence is TGTGCCAGTAACCGGGACAGGGGGCGAACCGGGGAGCTGTTTTTT.

The rearrangement joins TRBV5-1 to TRBJ1-2; D may be TRBD1 (5 bases). The germline CDR1 and CDR2 sequences are SGHRS and YFSETQ. This CDR3 region has 14 residues. Trimming removed 0 bases at V and 8 bases at J, with 14 bases between. The CDR3 spells CASSLESREGGYTF. Written as DNA, the CDR3 is TGCGCCAGCAGCTTGGAATCCAGGGAAGGCGGCTACACCTTC.

The DNA of the CDR3 is TGTGCCAGCAGTGACGGAGGCAGGAATGAGCAGTTCTTC. Protein sequence: CASSDGGRNEQFF. The J gene is TRBJ2-1, the V gene TRBV6-1; TRBD2 might be the D (5 bases). Germline values: CDR1 MNHNS, CDR2 SASEGT. V was pared by 3 bases and J by 7 bases, with 10 bases between. The CDR3 spans 13 residues.

The chain is built from TRBV11-3 and TRBJ2-5, with D maybe TRBD1 (6 bases). CDR3 length: 16 residues. Germline lookup yields CDR1 SGHNT and CDR2 YENEEA. V lost 4 bases and J lost 5, with 20 bases in between. In nucleotides, the CDR3 is TGTGCCAGCAGCTCAACCTTCAGGGGCGCCAGGGAGACCCAGTACTTC. Its protein product is CASSSTFRGARETQYF. Based on the CDR3 plus reference TRBV11-3 and TRBJ2-5, the full variable domain is EAGVVQSPRYKIIEKKQPVAFWCNPISGHNTLYWYLQNLGQGPELLIRYENEEAVDDSQLPKDRFSAERLKGVDSTLKIQPAELGDSAVYLCASSSTFRGARETQYFGPGTRLLVL.

The chain employs TRBV29-1 and TRBJ2-1; D is possibly TRBD2 (6 bases). The CDR3 has 14 amino acids. The V gene's germline CDR1 is SQVTM and CDR2 ANQGSEA. CDR3: CSVREAGGYNEQFF. Written as DNA, the CDR3 is TGCAGTGTCCGGGAAGCGGGTGGGTACAATGAGCAGTTCTTC.

The rearrangement links TRBV10-3 to TRBJ2-7; the D is unclear. The CDR3 runs 15 residues. Germline assignment: CDR1 ENHRY and CDR2 SYGVKD. V was trimmed by 3 bases and J by 1 base, leaving 13 bases between them. The CDR3 nucleotides are TGTGCCATCAGTGAAACTGGCCCAACTTCCTACGAGCAGTACTTC. Residues: CAISETGPTSYEQYF.

V gene TRBV27 combines with J gene TRBJ2-5; maybe TRBD2 (5 bases). In germline, CDR1 is MNHEY, CDR2 SMNVEV (reference sequence). V shed 0 bases and J shed 5 bases, with 10 bases lying between them. The CDR3 spans 14 residues. The CDR3 protein is CASSLSRGEETQYF. CDR3 sequence (DNA): TGTGCCAGCAGTTTATCCCGGGGAGAGGAGACCCAGTACTTC.

This clone was picked up one time. The rearrangement joins TRBV6-6 to TRBJ2-7, with 8 bases fitting TRBD2. The V and J ends lost 5 bases and 1 base, in that order; junction bases with no gene match: 4. This CDR3 comprises 14 residues. Per germline, CDR1 MNHNY and CDR2 SVGAGI (reference sequence). CDR3 in DNA: TGTGCCAGCAGTGTCACTAGCGGATCCTACGAGCAGTACTTC. Protein product: CASSVTSGSYEQYF.

The gene calls are TRBV7-8 and TRBJ1-2; TRBD1 is a possible D gene (6 bases). The V gene lost 5 bases and the J gene lost 2 bases, with 12 bases spanning the gap. Germline lookup yields CDR1 SGHVS and CDR2 FQNEAQ. CDR3 length equals 14 residues. CDR3 in DNA: TGTGCCAGCAGCCCCTACAGGGCCAACTATGGCTACACCTTC. Translation: CASSPYRANYGYTF.

V usage is TRBV29-1 and J usage is TRBJ2-1, with D possibly being TRBD1 or TRBD2 (5 bases each). CDR3 length: 16 residues. V lost 3 bases and J lost 0, with 15 bases in between. Germline CDR1 and CDR2: SQVTM and ANQGSEA. Here the CDR3 DNA reads TGCAGCGTTGATGGGGGAAGATCGAGCTCCTACAATGAGCAGTTCTTC. This translates into CSVDGGRSSSYNEQFF.

Turning to this clone: The sample contains more than one DNA sequence encoding this CDR3. The chain joins TRBV18 to TRBJ2-7; D call uncertain. Germline V lookup: CDR1 KGHSH, CDR2 LQKENI. With 3 bases removed from V and 0 bases from J, the gap between germline ends came to 12 bases. The CDR3 consists of 15 residues. The CDR3, as DNA: TGTGCCAGCTCACCCCCAAGCGTCAGCTCCTACGAGCAGTACTTC. Translating it yields CASSPPSVSSYEQYF.

The V call is TRBV28, the J call TRBJ1-1, with 8 bases that match TRBD1. V shed 2 bases and J 1 base; nucleotides not matched to a gene: 3. This CDR3 has 15 residues. From germline, CDR1 is MDHEN and CDR2 SYDVKM. This CDR3 is CASSLTGGPNTEAFF. In DNA form, the CDR3 reads TGTGCCAGCAGTTTAACAGGGGGGCCGAACACTGAAGCTTTCTTT.

V usage is TRBV5-4 and J usage is TRBJ2-5, with a possible D match to TRBD1 (5 bases). Trimming cost V 4 bases and J 2 bases, with 12 bases left between them. From germline, CDR1 is SGHNT and CDR2 YYREEE (reference sequence). The CDR3 length is 14 residues. CDR3 sequence: CASSTLGVQETQYF. DNA for the CDR3: TGTGCCAGCAGCACCCTAGGGGTACAAGAGACCCAGTACTTC.